This T cell receptor beta chain was found in a study of cytomegalovirus exposure and HLA in healthy donors. On the study more broadly: A prior study identified over 100 million unique TCR beta sequences from roughly 180 million T cells.

This CDR3 has 14 residues. Germline CDR1 and CDR2: ENHRY and SYGVKD. The germline V and J ends were trimmed by 0 bases and 9 bases, with 9 bases remaining between them. PCR primers comprised 60 Vbeta and 13 Jbeta primers. As processed by the authors: It was a later analysis that counted about 80 million unique TCR beta chains, of which around 11 million were shared. The assay was immunoSEQ multiplex PCR, and TCRdb's table has in-frame clones only and misses some. The V and J calls and clone size were taken over from that table, and D and trimming were inferred from the DNA. Of under 200,000 clones in the sample, approximately 11% were seen once.

The V call is TRBV10-3, the J call TRBJ1-6; tentative D call: TRBD1 (5 bases). Material: PBMCs. The sequence derives from a man aged 50 to 60 in good health and CMV-seropositive. The CDR3 sequence: CAISESGAASPLHF. The CDR3 coding sequence is TGTGCCATCAGTGAGTCTGGGGCGGCTTCACCCCTCCACTTT.